This T cell receptor (beta chain) was captured in a study of shared clonotypes between healthy human individuals. Profiling relied on immunoSEQ multiplex PCR, and the TCRdb table lists in-frame clones only, not all of them. The data show millions of clones, with 85% to 95% seen just once and 0.1% to 0.15% held by the top ten. With 5 bases removed from V and 4 bases from J, the gap between germline ends came to 22 bases. Germline V CDR1 and CDR2: SGHNT, YYREEE (reference sequence). The CDR3 extends over 17 amino acids. J is TRBJ1-3 and V is TRBV5-4, with D possibly matching TRBD1 (6 bases). This receptor was taken from a man younger than 35 in good health. The sample was naive CD4+ T cells sorted from blood. As for subset: CD45RA+ positively selected. Written as DNA, the CDR3 is TGTGCCAGCAGTTCCCCAGCGGTGGGGGGCGCAGGAAACACCATATATTTT. As protein: CASSSPAVGGAGNTIYF.